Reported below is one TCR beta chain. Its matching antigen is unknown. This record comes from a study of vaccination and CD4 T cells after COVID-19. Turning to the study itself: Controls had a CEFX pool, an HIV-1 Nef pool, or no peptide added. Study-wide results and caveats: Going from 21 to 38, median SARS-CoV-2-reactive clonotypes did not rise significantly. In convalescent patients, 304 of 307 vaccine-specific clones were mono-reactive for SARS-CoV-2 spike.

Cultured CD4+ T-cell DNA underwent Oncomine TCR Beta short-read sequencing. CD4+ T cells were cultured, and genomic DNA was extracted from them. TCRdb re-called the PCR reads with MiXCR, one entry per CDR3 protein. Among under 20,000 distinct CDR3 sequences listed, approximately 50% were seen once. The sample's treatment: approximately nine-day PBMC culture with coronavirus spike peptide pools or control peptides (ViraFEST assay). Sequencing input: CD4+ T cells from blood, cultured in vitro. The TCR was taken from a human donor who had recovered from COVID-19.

This CDR3 is CASSMGRGGNTIYF. As DNA, the CDR3 is TGTGCCAGTAGTATGGGGCGGGGTGGAAACACCATATATTTT. This sequence joins TRBV19 and TRBJ1-3; TRBD1 might be the D (5 bases). V lost 3 bases and J 3 bases, leaving 9 bases between the germline ends. Per germline, CDR1 LNHDA and CDR2 SQIVND (reference sequence). This CDR3 comprises 14 residues.